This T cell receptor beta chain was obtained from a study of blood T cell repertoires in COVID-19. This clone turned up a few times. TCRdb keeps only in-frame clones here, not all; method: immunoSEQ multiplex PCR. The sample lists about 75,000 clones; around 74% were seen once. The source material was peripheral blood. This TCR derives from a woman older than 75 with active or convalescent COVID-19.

DNA of the CDR3: TGTGCCAGCAGTCAGACAGGGTTCTGGGATGAGCAGTTCTTC. Its protein product is CASSQTGFWDEQFF. The rearrangement uses TRBV6-5 and TRBJ2-1, with TRBD1 identical over 7 bases. In germline, CDR1 is MNHEY, CDR2 SVGAGI. Unmatched junction bases numbered 9, after V lost 5 bases and J lost 8 bases. The CDR3 length is 14 residues.